This entry features one T cell receptor beta chain sequence. The antigen is unknown. The V and J ends lost 3 bases and 11 bases, in that order; junction bases with no gene match: 8. The CDR3 has 14 residues. The germline CDR1 and CDR2 sequences are MNHGY and SAAAGT. The data were taken from a study of T cell repertoires in cytomegalovirus infection. Study context: Indications came from public TCR beta signatures; they pointed to CMV infection and to a matching HLA type.

TCRdb re-called the reads through MiXCR, storing one row per CDR3 protein. The sample lists a few hundred thousand distinct CDR3 sequences, over 7.5% occurring once. Study findings and constraints: Dominating the ex vivo response were TCR beta clonotypes that were CMV-specific and HLA-C-restricted. Carriers of CMV and the relevant HLA type were discriminated by public TCR beta frequency.

This TCR was recovered from a human donor in good health (CMV status not recorded). Some clones in this sample may be carry-over from other donors' samples. The sequenced sample consisted of PBMCs. The chain is built from TRBV6-8 and TRBJ2-3; 10 bases are shared with TRBD2. Here the CDR3 DNA reads TGTGCCAGCAGTTATGGACTAGCGGTTGGTATGCAGTATTTT. It encodes CASSYGLAVGMQYF.